One TCR beta chain is described in this entry. In the study's own analysis: How many nucleated cells were present was estimated from reference gene primer amplification. Generated by immunoSEQ multiplex PCR, the TCRdb table keeps only in-frame clones and is missing some. Clone size and the V and J calls come from that table; the DNA yielded D and trimming. This repertoire shows roughly 120,000 clones, 90% to 95% found once; its top ten account for around 2.1%. The data are from a study of blood T cell repertoires in COVID-19. J gave up 7 bases and V 3 bases, and 2 bases lay outside the gene matches. CDR3 length: 12 residues. The V gene's germline CDR1 is MDHEN and CDR2 SYDVKM. Followed longitudinally, the Seattle patients had been enrolled during active infection.

The chain carries TRBV28 and TRBJ2-5; 7 bases are shared with TRBD1. The receptor was derived from a man aged 45 to 65 with COVID-19, enrolled during active disease. The sample was peripheral blood. DNA of the CDR3: TGTGCCAGCAGTTTGACAGGGCGGACCCAGTACTTC. Translated, it gives CASSLTGRTQYF. Looking up the rest from reference TRBV28 and TRBJ2-5 gives the full variable domain: DVKVTQSSRYLVKRTGEKVFLECVQDMDHENMFWYRQDPGLGLRLIYFSYDVKMKEKGDIPEGYSVSREKKERFSLILESASTNQTSMYLCASSLTGRTQYFGPGTRLLVL.